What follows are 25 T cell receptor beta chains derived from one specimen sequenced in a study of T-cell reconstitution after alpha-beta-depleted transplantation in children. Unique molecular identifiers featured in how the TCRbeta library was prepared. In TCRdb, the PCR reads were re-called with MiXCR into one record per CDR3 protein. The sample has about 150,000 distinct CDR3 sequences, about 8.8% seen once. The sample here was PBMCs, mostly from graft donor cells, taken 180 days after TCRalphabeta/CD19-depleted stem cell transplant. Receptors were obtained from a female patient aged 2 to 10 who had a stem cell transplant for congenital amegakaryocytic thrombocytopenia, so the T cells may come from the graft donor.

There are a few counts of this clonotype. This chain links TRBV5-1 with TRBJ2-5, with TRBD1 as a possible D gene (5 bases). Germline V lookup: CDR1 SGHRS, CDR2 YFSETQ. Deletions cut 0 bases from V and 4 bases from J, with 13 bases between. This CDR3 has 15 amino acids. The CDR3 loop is CASSLVGVQGETQYF. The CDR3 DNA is TGCGCCAGCAGCTTGGTAGGGGTTCAGGGAGAGACCCAGTACTTC.

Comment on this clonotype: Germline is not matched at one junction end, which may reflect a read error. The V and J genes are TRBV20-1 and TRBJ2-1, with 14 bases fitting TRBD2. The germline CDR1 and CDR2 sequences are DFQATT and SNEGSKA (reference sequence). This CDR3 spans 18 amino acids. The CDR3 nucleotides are TGCTGTGCCAGGGCTCGGGGGACTAGCGGGAGCTCCTACAATGAGCAGTTCTTC. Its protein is CCARARGTSGSSYNEQFF.

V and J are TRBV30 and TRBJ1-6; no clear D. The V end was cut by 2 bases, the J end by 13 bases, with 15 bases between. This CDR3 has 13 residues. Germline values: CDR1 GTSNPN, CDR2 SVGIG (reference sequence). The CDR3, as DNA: TGTGCCTGGAGTCCGCAGAGCCGAGTGCCCCTCCACTTT. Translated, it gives CAWSPQSRVPLHF.

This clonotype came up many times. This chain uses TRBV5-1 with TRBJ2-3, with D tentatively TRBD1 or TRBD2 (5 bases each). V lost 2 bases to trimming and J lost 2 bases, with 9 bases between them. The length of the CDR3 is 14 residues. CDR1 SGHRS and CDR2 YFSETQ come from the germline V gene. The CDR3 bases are TGCGCCAGCAGCTTCGGGGACCCCACAGATACGCAGTATTTT. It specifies CASSFGDPTDTQYF.

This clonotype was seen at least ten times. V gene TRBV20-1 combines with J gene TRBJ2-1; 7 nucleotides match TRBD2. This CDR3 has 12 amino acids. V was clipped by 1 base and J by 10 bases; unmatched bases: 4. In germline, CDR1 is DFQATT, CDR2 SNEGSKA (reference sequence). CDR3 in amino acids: CSARAAGWEQFF. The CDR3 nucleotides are TGCAGTGCTAGAGCAGCGGGATGGGAGCAGTTCTTC.

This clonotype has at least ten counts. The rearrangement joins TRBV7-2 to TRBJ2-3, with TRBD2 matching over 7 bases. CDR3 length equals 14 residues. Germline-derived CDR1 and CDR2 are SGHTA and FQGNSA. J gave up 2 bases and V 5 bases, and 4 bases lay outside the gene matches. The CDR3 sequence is CASSPTSSTDTQYF. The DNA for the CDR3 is TGTGCCAGCAGCCCGACTAGCTCCACAGATACGCAGTATTTT.

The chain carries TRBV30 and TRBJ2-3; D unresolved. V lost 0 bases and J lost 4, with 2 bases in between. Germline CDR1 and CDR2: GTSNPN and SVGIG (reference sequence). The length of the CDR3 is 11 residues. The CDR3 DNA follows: TGTGCCTGGAGTGTTTCAGATACGCAGTATTTT. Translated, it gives CAWSVSDTQYF.

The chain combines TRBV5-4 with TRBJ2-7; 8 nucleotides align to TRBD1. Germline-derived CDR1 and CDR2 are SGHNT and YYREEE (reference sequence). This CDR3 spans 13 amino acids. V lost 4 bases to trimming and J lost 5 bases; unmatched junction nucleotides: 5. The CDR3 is CASSRTGIDEQYF. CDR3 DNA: TGTGCCAGCAGCCGGACAGGGATAGACGAGCAGTACTTC.

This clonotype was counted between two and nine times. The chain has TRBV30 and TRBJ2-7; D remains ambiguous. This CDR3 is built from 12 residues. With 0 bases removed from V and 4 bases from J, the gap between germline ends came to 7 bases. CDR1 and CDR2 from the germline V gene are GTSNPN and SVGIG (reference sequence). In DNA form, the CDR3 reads TGTGCCTGGAGTGTAAGTCGATACGAGCAGTACTTC. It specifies CAWSVSRYEQYF.

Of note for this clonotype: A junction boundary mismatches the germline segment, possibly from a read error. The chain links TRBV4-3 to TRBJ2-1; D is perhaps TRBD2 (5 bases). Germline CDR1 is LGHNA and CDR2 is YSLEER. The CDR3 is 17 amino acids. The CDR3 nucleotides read TGCGCCAGCAGTCTAGGACCTACTAGGTCTGTTGACAATGAGCATTTCTTC. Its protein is CASSLGPTRSVDNEHFF.

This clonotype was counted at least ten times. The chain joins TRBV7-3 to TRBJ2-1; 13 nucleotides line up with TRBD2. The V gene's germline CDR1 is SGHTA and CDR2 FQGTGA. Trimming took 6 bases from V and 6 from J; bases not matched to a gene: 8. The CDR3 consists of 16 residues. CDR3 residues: CASSPVGTSGTNEQFF. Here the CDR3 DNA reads TGTGCCAGCAGTCCTGTGGGGACTAGCGGGACCAATGAGCAGTTCTTC.

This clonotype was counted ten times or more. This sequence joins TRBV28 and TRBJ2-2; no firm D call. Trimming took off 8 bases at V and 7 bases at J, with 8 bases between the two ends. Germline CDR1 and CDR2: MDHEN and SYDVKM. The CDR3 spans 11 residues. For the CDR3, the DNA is TGTGCCAGCTACGACCACGGGGAGCTGTTTTTT. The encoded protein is CASYDHGELFF.

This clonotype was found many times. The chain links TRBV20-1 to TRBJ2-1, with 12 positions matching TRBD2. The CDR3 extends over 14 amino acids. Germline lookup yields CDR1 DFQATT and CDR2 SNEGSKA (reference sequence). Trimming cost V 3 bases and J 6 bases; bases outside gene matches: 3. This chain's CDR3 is CSASRLAGANEQFF. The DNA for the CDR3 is TGCAGTGCTAGTCGACTAGCGGGAGCCAATGAGCAGTTCTTC.

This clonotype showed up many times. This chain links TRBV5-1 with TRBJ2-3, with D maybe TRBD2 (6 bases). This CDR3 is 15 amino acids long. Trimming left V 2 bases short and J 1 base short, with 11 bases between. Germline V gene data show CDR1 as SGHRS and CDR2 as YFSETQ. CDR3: CASSLWDSRTDTQYF. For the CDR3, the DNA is TGCGCCAGCAGCTTATGGGACTCCCGCACAGATACGCAGTATTTT.

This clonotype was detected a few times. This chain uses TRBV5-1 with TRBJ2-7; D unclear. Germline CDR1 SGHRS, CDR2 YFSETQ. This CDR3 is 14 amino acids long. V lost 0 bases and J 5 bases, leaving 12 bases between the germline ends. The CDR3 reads CASSLEPGTHEQYF. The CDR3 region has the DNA TGCGCCAGCAGCTTGGAACCGGGTACCCACGAGCAGTACTTC.

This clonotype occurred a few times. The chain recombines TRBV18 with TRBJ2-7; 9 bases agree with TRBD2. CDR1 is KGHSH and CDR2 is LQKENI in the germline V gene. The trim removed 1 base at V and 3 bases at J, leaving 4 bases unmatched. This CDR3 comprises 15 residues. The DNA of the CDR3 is TGTGCCAGCTCACCACGGGAGCGGGAGGACTACGAGCAGTACTTC. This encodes CASSPREREDYEQYF.

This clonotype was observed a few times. CDR3: CAWSPYWRTDTQYF. The CDR3 nucleotides read TGTGCCTGGAGCCCCTACTGGCGCACAGATACGCAGTATTTT. J is TRBJ2-3 and V is TRBV30, with unresolved D. Germline V gene data show CDR1 as GTSNPN and CDR2 as SVGIG (reference sequence). The CDR3 is 14 amino acids. V lost 3 bases to trimming and J lost 1 base, with 11 bases between them.

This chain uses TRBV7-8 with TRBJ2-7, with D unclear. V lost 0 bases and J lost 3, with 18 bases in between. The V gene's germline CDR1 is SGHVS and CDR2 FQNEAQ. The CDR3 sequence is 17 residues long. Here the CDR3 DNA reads TGTGCCAGCAGCTTAGCGACGACACCCACGGGTCACTACGAGCAGTACTTC. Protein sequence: CASSLATTPTGHYEQYF.

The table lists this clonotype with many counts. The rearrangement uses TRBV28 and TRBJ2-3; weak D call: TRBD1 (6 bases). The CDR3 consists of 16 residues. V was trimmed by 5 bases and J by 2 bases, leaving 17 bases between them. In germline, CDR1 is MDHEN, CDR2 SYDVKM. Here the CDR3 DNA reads TGTGCCAGCAGTCCCGCCCTCCAGGGGACCACAGATACGCAGTATTTT. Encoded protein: CASSPALQGTTDTQYF.

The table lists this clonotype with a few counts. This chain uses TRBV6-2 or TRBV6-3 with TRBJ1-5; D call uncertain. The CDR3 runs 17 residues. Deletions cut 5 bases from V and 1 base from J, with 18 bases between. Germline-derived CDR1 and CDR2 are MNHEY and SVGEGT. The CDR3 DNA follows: TGTGCCAGCAGTGTTGGGCAACGGTTATGGAGCAATCAGCCCCAGCATTTT. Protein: CASSVGQRLWSNQPQHF.

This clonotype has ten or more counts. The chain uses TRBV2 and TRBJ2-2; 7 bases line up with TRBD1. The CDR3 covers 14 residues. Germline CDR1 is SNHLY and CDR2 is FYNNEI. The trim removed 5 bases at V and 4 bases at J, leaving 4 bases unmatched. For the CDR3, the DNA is TGTGCCAGCAGTCACAGGGGTAGCACCGGGGAGCTGTTTTTT. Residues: CASSHRGSTGELFF.

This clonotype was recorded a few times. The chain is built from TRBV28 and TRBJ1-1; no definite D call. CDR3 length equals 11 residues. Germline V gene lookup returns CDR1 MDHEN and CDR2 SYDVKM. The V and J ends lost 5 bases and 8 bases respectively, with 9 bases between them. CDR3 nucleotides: TGTGCCAGCAGTGGGTACTACGAAGCTTTCTTT. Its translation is CASSGYYEAFF.

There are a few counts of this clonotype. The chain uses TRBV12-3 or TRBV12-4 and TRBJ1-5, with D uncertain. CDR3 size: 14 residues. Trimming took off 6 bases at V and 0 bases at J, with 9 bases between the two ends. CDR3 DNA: TGTGCCAGCAGACGGGAGCTTAGCAATCAGCCCCAGCATTTT. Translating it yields CASRRELSNQPQHF.

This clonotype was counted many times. CDR3 in DNA: TGTGCCAGCAGTTTAGCGGCAGGGGAAGGCTACACCTTC. Translating it yields CASSLAAGEGYTF. V and J are TRBV28 and TRBJ1-2, with D perhaps matching TRBD1 (6 bases). This CDR3 is 13 amino acids long. Germline CDR1 reads MDHEN; CDR2 reads SYDVKM. V lost 2 bases, J lost 8 bases, and 12 bases lay in between.

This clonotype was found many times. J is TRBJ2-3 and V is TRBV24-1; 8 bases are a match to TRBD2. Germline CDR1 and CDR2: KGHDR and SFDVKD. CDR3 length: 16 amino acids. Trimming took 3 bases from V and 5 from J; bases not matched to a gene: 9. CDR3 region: CATSDPWSGSGDTQYF. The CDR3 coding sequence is TGTGCCACCAGTGATCCCTGGAGCGGGAGTGGAGATACGCAGTATTTT.